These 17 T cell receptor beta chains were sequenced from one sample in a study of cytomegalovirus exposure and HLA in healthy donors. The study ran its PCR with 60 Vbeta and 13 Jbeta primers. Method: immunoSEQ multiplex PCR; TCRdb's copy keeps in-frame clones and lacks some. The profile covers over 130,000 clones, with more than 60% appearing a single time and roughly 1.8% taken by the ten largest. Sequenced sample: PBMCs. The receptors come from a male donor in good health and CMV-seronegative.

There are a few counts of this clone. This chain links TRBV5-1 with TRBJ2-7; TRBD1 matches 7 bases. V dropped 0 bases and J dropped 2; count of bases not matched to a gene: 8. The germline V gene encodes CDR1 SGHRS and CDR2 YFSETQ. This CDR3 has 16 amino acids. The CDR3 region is CASSLEGTASTYEQYF. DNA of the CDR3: TGCGCCAGCAGCTTGGAAGGGACAGCGAGTACCTACGAGCAGTACTTC.

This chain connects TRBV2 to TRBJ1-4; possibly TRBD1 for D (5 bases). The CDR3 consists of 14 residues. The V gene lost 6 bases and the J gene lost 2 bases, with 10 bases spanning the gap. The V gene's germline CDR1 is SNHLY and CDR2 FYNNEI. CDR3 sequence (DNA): TGTGCCAGCAGACCCAGGGTTACTAATGAAAAACTGTTTTTT. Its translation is CASRPRVTNEKLFF. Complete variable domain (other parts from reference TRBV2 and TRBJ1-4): EPEVTQTPSHQVTQMGQEVILRCVPISNHLYFYWYRQILGQKVEFLVSFYNNEISEKSEIFDDQFSVERPDGSNFTLKIRSTKLEDSAMYFCASRPRVTNEKLFFGSGTQLSVL.

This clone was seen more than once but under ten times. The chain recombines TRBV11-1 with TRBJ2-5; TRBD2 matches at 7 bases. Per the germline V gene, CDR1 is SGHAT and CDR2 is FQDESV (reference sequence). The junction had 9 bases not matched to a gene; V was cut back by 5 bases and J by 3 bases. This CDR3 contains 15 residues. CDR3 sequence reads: CASSILAGGKETQYF. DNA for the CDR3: TGTGCCAGCAGCATACTAGCCGGGGGGAAAGAGACCCAGTACTTC.

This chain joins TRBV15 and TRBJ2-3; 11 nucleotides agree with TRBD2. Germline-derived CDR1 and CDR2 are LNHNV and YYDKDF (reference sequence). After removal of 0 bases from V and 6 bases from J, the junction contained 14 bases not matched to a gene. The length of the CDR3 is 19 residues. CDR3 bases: TGTGCCACCAGCAGAGATCCCCACCCTAGCGGGGGGTTAAGTGATACGCAGTATTTT. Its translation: CATSRDPHPSGGLSDTQYF.

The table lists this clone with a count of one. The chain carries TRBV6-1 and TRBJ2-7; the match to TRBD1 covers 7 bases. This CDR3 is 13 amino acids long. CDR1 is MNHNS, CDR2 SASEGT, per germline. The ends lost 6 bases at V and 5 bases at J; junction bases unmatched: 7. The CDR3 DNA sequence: TGTGCCAGCAGAAGACAGGGTATCGACGAGCAGTACTTC. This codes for CASRRQGIDEQYF.

CDR3 protein: CASSPDRAGNTIYF. The DNA for the CDR3 is TGTGCCAGCAGCCCCGACAGGGCTGGAAACACCATATATTTT. The chain recombines TRBV14 with TRBJ1-3; 7 nucleotides match TRBD1. Germline CDR1 reads SGHDN; CDR2 reads FVKESK. The CDR3 spans 14 residues. The V and J ends lost 4 bases and 2 bases, in that order; junction bases with no gene match: 2.

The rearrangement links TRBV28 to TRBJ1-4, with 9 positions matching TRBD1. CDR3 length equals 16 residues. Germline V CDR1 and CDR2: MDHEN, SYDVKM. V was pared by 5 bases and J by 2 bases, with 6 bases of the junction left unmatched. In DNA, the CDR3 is TGTGCCAGCAGTCCCGGGACAGGGCTTACTAATGAAAAACTGTTTTTT. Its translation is CASSPGTGLTNEKLFF.

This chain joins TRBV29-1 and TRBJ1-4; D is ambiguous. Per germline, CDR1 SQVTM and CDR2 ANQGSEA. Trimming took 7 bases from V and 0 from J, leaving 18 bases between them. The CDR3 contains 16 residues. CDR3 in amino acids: CSAMGSPSATNEKLFF. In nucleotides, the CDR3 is TGCAGCGCCATGGGGAGCCCCTCTGCAACTAATGAAAAACTGTTTTTT.

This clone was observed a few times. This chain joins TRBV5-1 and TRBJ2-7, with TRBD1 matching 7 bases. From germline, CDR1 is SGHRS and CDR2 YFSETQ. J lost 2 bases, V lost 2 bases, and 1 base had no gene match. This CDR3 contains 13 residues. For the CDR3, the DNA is TGCGCCAGCAGCTTCGACAGGGCCTACGAGCAGTACTTC. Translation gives CASSFDRAYEQYF.

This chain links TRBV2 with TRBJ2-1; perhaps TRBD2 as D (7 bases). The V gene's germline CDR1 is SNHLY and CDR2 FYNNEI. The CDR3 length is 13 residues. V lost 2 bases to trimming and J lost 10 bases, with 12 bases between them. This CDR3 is CASSEFEGGEQFF. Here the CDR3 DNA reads TGTGCCAGCAGTGAATTTGAGGGGGGGGAGCAGTTCTTC.

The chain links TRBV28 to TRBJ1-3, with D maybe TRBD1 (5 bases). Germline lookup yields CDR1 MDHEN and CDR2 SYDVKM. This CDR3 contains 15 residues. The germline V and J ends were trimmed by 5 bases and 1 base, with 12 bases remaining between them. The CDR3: CASSPPGGSGNTIYF. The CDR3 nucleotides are TGTGCCAGCAGTCCACCCGGGGGGTCTGGAAACACCATATATTTT.

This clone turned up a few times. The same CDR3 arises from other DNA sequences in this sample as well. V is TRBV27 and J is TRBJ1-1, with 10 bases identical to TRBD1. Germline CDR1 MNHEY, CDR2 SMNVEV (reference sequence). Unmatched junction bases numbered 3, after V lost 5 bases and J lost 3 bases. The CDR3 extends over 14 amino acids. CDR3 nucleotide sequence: TGTGCCAGCAGTCCGGGACAGGGGTACACTGAAGCTTTCTTT. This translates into CASSPGQGYTEAFF.

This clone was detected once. CDR3 nucleotide sequence: TGTGCCAGCAGCGAAGGACAGAAGTATGGCTACACCTTC. Its protein is CASSEGQKYGYTF. The rearrangement links TRBV9 to TRBJ1-2; D is possibly TRBD1 (6 bases). The germline V gene has CDR1 SGDLS and CDR2 YYNGEE. This CDR3 spans 13 amino acids. V lost 3 bases to trimming and J lost 5 bases, with 11 bases between them.

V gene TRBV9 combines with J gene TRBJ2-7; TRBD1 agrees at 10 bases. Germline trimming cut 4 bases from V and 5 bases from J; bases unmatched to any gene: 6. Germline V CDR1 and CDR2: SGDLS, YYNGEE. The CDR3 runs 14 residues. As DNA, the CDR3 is TGTGCCAGCAGCCCGTGGGACAGGGGAAACGAGCAGTACTTC. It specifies CASSPWDRGNEQYF.

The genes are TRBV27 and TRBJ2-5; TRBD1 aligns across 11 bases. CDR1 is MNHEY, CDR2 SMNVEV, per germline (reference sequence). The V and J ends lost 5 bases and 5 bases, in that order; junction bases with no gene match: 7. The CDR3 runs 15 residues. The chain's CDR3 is CASSPRGQGGETQYF. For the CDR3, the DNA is TGTGCCAGCAGTCCCCGGGGACAGGGGGGTGAGACCCAGTACTTC.

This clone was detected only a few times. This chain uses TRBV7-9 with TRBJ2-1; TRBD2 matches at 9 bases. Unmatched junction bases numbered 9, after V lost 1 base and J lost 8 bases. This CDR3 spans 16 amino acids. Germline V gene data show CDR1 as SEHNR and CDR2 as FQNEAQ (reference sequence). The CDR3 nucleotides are TGTGCCAGCAGCTTAGTATCGGCGGGGGGGCCCTATGAGCAGTTCTTC. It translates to CASSLVSAGGPYEQFF.

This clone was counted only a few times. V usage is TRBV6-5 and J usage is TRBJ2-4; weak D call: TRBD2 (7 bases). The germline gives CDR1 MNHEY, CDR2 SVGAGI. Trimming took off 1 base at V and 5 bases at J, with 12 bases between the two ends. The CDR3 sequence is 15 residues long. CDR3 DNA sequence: TGTGCCAGCAGTTACTTCGGGGGGCGCGAAAACATTCAGTACTTC. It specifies CASSYFGGRENIQYF.